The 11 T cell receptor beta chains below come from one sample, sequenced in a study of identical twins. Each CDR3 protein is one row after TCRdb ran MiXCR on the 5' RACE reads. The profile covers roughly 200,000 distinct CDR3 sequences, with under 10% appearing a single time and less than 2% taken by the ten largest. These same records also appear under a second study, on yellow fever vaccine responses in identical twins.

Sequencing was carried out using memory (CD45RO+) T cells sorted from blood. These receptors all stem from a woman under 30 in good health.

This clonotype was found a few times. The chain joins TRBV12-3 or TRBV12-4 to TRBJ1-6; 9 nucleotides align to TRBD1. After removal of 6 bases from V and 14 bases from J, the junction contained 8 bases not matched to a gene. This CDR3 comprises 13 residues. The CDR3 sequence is CASSTGTGISLHF. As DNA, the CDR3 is TGTGCCAGCAGCACCGGGACAGGGATCTCCCTCCACTTT.

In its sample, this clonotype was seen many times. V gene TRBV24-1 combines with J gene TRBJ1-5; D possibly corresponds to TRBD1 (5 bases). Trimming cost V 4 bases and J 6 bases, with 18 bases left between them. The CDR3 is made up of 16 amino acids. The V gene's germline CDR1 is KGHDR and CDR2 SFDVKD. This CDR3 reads CATSDLSDPGGQPQHF. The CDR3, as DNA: TGTGCCACCAGTGACCTGAGCGACCCGGGGGGTCAGCCCCAGCATTTT.

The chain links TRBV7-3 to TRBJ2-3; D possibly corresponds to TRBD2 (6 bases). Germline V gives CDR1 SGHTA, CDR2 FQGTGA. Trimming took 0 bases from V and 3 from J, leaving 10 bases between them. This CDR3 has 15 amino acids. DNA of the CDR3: TGTGCCAGCAGCTTAACGGGCGGGGCGACAGATACGCAGTATTTT. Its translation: CASSLTGGATDTQYF.

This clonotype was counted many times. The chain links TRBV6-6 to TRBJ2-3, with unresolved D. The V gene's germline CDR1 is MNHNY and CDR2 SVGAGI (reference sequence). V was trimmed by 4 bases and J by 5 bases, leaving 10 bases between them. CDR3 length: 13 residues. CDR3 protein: CASSLFRVDTQYF. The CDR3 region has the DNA TGTGCCAGCAGTTTGTTTCGGGTAGATACGCAGTATTTT.

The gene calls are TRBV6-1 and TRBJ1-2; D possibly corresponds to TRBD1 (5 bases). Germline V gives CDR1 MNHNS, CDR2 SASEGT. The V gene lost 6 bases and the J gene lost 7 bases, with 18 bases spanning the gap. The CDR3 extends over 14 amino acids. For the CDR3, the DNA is TGTGCCAGCAGCAAAGAGGGACCCGTTAGTGGCTACACCTTC. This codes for CASSKEGPVSGYTF.

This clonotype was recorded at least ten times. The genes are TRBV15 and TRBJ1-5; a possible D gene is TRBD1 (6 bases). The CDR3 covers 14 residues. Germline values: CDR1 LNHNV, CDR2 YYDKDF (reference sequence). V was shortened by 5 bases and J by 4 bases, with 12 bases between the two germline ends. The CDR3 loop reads CATSGGKSNQPQHF. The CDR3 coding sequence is TGTGCCACCAGCGGGGGCAAGTCAAATCAGCCCCAGCATTTT.

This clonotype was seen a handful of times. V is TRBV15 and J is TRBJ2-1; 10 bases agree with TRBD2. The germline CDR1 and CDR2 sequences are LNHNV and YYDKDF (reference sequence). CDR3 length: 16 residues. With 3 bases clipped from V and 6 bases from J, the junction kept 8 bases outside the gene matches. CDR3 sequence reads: CATSSGLAASGNEQFF. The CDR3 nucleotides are TGTGCCACCAGCAGCGGACTAGCGGCCAGTGGCAATGAGCAGTTCTTC. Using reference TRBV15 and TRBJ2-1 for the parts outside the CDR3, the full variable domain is DAMVIQNPRYQVTQFGKPVTLSCSQTLNHNVMYWYQQKSSQAPKLLFHYYDKDFNNEADTPDNFQSRRPNTSFCFLDIRSPGLGDTAMYLCATSSGLAASGNEQFFGPGTRLTVL.

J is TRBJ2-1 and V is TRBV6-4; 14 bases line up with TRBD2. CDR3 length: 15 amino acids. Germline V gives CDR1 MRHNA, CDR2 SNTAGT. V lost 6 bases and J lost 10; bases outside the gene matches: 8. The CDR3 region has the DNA TGTGCCAGCAGGACGACTAGCGGGGGGGCCGGAGAGCAGTTCTTC. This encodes CASRTTSGGAGEQFF.

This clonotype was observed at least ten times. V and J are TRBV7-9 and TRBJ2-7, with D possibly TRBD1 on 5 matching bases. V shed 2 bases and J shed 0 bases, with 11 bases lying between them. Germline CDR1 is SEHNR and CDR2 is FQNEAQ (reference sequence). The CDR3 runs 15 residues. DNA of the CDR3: TGTGCCAGCAGCTTAAGGGCAGGGTCCTCCTACGAGCAGTACTTC. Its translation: CASSLRAGSSYEQYF.

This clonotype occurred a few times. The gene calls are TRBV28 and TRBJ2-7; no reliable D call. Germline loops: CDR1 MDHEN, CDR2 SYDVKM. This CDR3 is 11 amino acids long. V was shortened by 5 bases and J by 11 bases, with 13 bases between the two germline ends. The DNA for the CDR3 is TGTGCCAGCAGTCTGACCGGAGAAAAGTACTTC. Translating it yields CASSLTGEKYF. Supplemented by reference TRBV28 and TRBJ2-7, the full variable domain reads DVKVTQSSRYLVKRTGEKVFLECVQDMDHENMFWYRQDPGLGLRLIYFSYDVKMKEKGDIPEGYSVSREKKERFSLILESASTNQTSMYLCASSLTGEKYFGPGTRLTVT.

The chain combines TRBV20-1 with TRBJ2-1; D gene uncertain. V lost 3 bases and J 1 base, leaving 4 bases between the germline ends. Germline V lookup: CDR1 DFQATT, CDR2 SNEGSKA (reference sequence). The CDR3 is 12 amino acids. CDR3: CSARYSYNEQFF. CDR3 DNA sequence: TGCAGTGCTAGGTATTCCTACAATGAGCAGTTCTTC.